These T cell receptor beta chains were read from a single sample in a study of OX40 agonist ivuxolimab in advanced cancers. Here immunoSEQ multiplex PCR was the method, and the copy in TCRdb shows in-frame clones only, minus some. The table shows tens of thousands of clones, with around 90% occurring only once. The sample consisted of CD4+ or CD8+ T cells sorted from blood, taken in a trial of the OX40 agonist ivuxolimab. All receptors come from an adult with an advanced solid tumor such as melanoma, head and neck, liver or kidney cancer. CDR3s include the opening cysteine and the closing phenylalanine or tryptophan. Each record gives: clone size, D gene, J gene, V gene, CDR3 protein, CDR3 DNA. A D gene is named only where the DNA matches it firmly. The size field is filled for only some rows; it gives once, few, many or a size class.

abundance: .; d_gene: TRBD2; j_gene: TRBJ2-7; v_gene: TRBV6-5; CDR3aa: CASSYLQRESSYEQYF; CDR3nt: TGTGCCAGCAGTTACTTGCAGCGGGAGAGCTCCTACGAGCAGTACTTC
abundance: .; d_gene: .; j_gene: TRBJ2-2; v_gene: TRBV9; CDR3aa: CASSVGRGPTGELFF; CDR3nt: TGTGCCAGCAGCGTAGGAAGGGGCCCCACCGGGGAGCTGTTTTTT
abundance: few; d_gene: .; j_gene: TRBJ2-7; v_gene: TRBV6-6; CDR3aa: CASRGTSVYEQYF; CDR3nt: TGTGCCAGCCGTGGGACTTCGGTCTACGAGCAGTACTTC
abundance: once; d_gene: .; j_gene: TRBJ2-3; v_gene: TRBV28; CDR3aa: CASSLGEDTQYF; CDR3nt: TGTGCCAGCAGTTTAGGGGAAGATACGCAGTATTTT
abundance: .; d_gene: .; j_gene: TRBJ2-2; v_gene: TRBV4-2; CDR3aa: CASSPLWGNGELFF; CDR3nt: TGTGCCAGCAGCCCCCTTTGGGGTAACGGGGAGCTGTTTTTT
abundance: once; d_gene: TRBD2; j_gene: TRBJ2-7; v_gene: TRBV30; CDR3aa: CASGLAGQYEQYF; CDR3nt: TGTGCCTCGGGACTAGCGGGCCAATACGAGCAGTACTTC
abundance: .; d_gene: TRBD2; j_gene: TRBJ2-7; v_gene: TRBV2; CDR3aa: CASNSLGLAGAGQYF; CDR3nt: TGTGCCAGCAATAGCTTGGGACTAGCGGGAGCCGGGCAGTACTTC
abundance: .; d_gene: .; j_gene: TRBJ2-1; v_gene: TRBV27; CDR3aa: CASSRGNEQFF; CDR3nt: TGTGCCAGCAGTAGGGGTAATGAGCAGTTCTTC
abundance: once; d_gene: .; j_gene: TRBJ2-7; v_gene: TRBV11-3; CDR3aa: CASSSPGLEYEQYF; CDR3nt: TGTGCCAGCAGCTCTCCGGGACTGGAGTACGAGCAGTACTTC
abundance: .; d_gene: .; j_gene: TRBJ2-1; v_gene: TRBV30; CDR3aa: CAWNGEHNEQFF; CDR3nt: TGTGCCTGGAACGGGGAACACAATGAGCAGTTCTTC
abundance: .; d_gene: .; j_gene: TRBJ2-1; v_gene: TRBV5-1; CDR3aa: CASSSQGLNEQFF; CDR3nt: TGCGCCAGCAGCTCGCAGGGACTCAATGAGCAGTTCTTC
abundance: .; d_gene: .; j_gene: TRBJ2-1; v_gene: TRBV7-9; CDR3aa: CASSLMGDEQFF; CDR3nt: TGTGCCAGCAGCCTCATGGGGGATGAGCAGTTCTTC
abundance: once; d_gene: TRBD2; j_gene: TRBJ2-7; v_gene: TRBV27; CDR3aa: CASSMGLAGHYEQYF; CDR3nt: TGTGCCAGCAGTATGGGACTAGCGGGGCACTACGAGCAGTACTTC
abundance: once; d_gene: .; j_gene: TRBJ2-5; v_gene: TRBV19; CDR3aa: CASSIGTAGEIGETQYF; CDR3nt: TGTGCCAGTAGTATAGGGACCGCCGGGGAGATAGGAGAGACCCAGTACTTC
abundance: .; d_gene: .; j_gene: TRBJ2-7; v_gene: TRBV6-6; CDR3aa: CASSYLRDVGYEQYF; CDR3nt: TGTGCCAGCAGTTACTTAAGGGACGTTGGCTACGAGCAGTACTTC
abundance: .; d_gene: .; j_gene: TRBJ2-3; v_gene: TRBV9; CDR3aa: CASSESGGTTTDTQYF; CDR3nt: TGTGCCAGCAGCGAGTCTGGGGGCACAACCACAGATACGCAGTATTTT
abundance: .; d_gene: TRBD2; j_gene: TRBJ2-4; v_gene: TRBV27; CDR3aa: CASRAGSDIQYF; CDR3nt: TGTGCCAGCAGAGCGGGATCAGACATTCAGTACTTC
abundance: .; d_gene: .; j_gene: TRBJ2-5; v_gene: TRBV25-1; CDR3aa: CASSENDEGKETQYF; CDR3nt: TGTGCCAGCAGTGAAAATGATGAGGGTAAAGAGACCCAGTACTTC
abundance: .; d_gene: .; j_gene: TRBJ2-7; v_gene: TRBV9; CDR3aa: CASSSDSTSYEQYF; CDR3nt: TGTGCCAGCAGCTCCGACAGCACCTCCTACGAGCAGTACTTC
abundance: .; d_gene: TRBD1; j_gene: TRBJ2-2; v_gene: TRBV18; CDR3aa: CASSPPDRIGGFTGELFF; CDR3nt: TGTGCCAGCTCACCTCCCGACAGAATAGGGGGCTTTACCGGGGAGCTGTTTTTT
abundance: .; d_gene: .; j_gene: TRBJ1-4; v_gene: TRBV28; CDR3aa: CASTEGGPPNEKLFF; CDR3nt: TGTGCCAGCACGGAGGGGGGGCCGCCTAATGAAAAACTGTTTTTT